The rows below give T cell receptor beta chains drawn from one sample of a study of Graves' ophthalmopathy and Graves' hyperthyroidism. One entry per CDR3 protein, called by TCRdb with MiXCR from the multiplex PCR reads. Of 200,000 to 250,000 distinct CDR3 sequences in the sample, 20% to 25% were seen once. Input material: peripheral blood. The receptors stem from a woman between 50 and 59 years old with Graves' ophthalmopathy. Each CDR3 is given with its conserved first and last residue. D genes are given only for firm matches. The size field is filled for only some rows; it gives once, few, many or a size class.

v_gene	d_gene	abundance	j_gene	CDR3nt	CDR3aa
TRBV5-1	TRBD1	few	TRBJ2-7	TGCGCCAGCAGCTTTGAGGGGGCGCCGTCCTACGAGCAGTACTTC	CASSFEGAPSYEQYF
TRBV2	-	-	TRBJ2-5	TGTGCCAGCAGTGTTAAGCCGGGGGACCCAGAGACCCAGTACTTC	CASSVKPGDPETQYF
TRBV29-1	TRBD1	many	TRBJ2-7	TGCAGCGTTGGCGGGACAGGGAACCACGAGCAGTACTTC	CSVGGTGNHEQYF
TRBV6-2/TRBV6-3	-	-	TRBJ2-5	TGTGCCAGCTCCCCCAGCGAAGAGACCCAGTACTTC	CASSPSEETQYF
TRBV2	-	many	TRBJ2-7	TGTGCCAGCCTCCCCGGATCGGGACTCTACGAGCAGTACTTC	CASLPGSGLYEQYF
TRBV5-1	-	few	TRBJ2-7	TGCGCCAGCAGACGACAGGACAGCTCCTACGAGCAGTACTTC	CASRRQDSSYEQYF
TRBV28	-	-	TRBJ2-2	TGTGCCAGCAGGCATAGGAGAGGGGTGACCGGGGAGCTGTTTTTT	CASRHRRGVTGELFF
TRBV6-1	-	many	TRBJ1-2	TGTGCCAGCACCCATAGGACTTCGGTGGATGGCTACACCTTC	CASTHRTSVDGYTF
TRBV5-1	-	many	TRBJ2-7	TGCGCCAGCAGCATTTCCGGCAGCGAGCAGTACTTC	CASSISGSEQYF
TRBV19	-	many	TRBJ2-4	TGTGCCAGTAGTACTTCGGTAGCGGTTGCCAAAAACATTCAGTACTTC	CASSTSVAVAKNIQYF
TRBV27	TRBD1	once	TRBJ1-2	TGTGCCAGCAGTTTATCGGGGACAGGTTCTTATGGCTACACCTTC	CASSLSGTGSYGYTF
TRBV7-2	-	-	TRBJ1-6	TGTGCCAGCAGCCCCGGGTGGCAAAGTAATAATTCACCCCTCCACTTT	CASSPGWQSNNSPLHF
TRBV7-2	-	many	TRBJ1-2	TGTGCCAGCAGCTTAGAGGGGGGGGAGGGCTACACCTTC	CASSLEGGEGYTF
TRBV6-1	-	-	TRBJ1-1	-	CASSLRFGSTEAFF
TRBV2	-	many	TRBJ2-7	TGTGCCAGCAAGCCAGACAGGCTCTCCTACGAGCAGTACTTC	CASKPDRLSYEQYF
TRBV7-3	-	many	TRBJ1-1	TGTGCCAGCAGCCATACACCCGGATTCAGGGGCAAGAACACTGAAGCTTTCTTT	CASSHTPGFRGKNTEAFF
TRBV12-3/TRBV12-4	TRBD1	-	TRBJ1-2	TGTGCCAGCAGCCCCAAGGGACAGGGGAAGAGTGGCTACACCTTC	CASSPKGQGKSGYTF
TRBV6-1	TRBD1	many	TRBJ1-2	TGTGCCAGCAGTACACCGGGACAGGGGGCGCGTGGCTACACCTTC	CASSTPGQGARGYTF
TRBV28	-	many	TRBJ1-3	TGTGCCAGCAGTTCAAACACCATATATTTT	CASSSNTIYF
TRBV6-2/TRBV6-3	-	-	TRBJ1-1	TGTGCCAGCAGTTACGGACTCTCGAACACTGAAGCTTTCTTT	CASSYGLSNTEAFF
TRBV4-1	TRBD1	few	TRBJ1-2	TGCGCCAGCAGCCAAGGACGGGACAGATCTTATGGCTACACCTTC	CASSQGRDRSYGYTF
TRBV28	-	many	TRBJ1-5	TGTGCCACCCTAGGACAGCTCAATCAGCCCCAGCATTTT	CATLGQLNQPQHF
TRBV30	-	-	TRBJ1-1	TGTGCCTGGAGTACGAGGGTTGGTCTTTACACTGAAGCTTTCTTT	CAWSTRVGLYTEAFF
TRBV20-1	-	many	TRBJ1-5	TGCAGTTGGGGGGGCAAGGGCAATCAGCCCCAGCATTTT	CSWGGKGNQPQHF
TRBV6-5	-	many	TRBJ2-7	TGTGCCACCACGGGAACCTACGAGCAGTACTTC	CATTGTYEQYF
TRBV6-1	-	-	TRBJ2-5	TGTGCCAGCAGGGCTGCCGGGAGAAAGGAGCCCCAGTACTTC	CASRAAGRKEPQYF
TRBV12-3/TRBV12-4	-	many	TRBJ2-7	TGTGCCAGCTCTTACTCGACTAGTTCCTACGAGCAGTACTTC	CASSYSTSSYEQYF
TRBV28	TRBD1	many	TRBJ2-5	TGTGCCAGCAGTTCGACAGGGAGGACCCAGTACTTC	CASSSTGRTQYF
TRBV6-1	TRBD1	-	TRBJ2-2	TGTGCCAGCAGTGAATTTGGGGACAGGTCTGGCGGGGAGCTGTTTTTT	CASSEFGDRSGGELFF
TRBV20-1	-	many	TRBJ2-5	TGCAGTGCTAGCATCCGGGACATCCAAGAGACCCAGTACTTC	CSASIRDIQETQYF
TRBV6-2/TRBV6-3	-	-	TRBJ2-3	TGTGCCAGCAGTTACCCCGAGCGTGATACGCAGTATTTT	CASSYPERDTQYF
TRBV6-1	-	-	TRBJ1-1	TGTGCCAGCAGCCTGCAGGGGATCGCTGAAGCTTTCTTT	CASSLQGIAEAFF
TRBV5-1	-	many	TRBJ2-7	TGCGCCAGCAGCCCGCGAAGGGCGGAACACTCCTACGAGCAGTACTTC	CASSPRRAEHSYEQYF
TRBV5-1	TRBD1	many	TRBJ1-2	TGCGCCAGCAGCTTGGTTTTAGGGGGCGCAAAGGGCTACACCTTC	CASSLVLGGAKGYTF
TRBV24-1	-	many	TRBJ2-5	TGTGCCACCAGTAAAGGTCTTGGACAAGAGACCCAGTACTTC	CATSKGLGQETQYF
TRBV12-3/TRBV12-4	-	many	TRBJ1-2	TGTGCCAGCAACCTCATCGACGGACCCTCGGGCTACACCTTC	CASNLIDGPSGYTF
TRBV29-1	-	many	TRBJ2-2	TGCAGCGTTGACGGACAGAACACCGGGGAGCTGTTTTTT	CSVDGQNTGELFF
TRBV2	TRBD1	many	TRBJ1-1	TGTGCCAGCAGTGCCAAGAGAGCAGGGGGTAGAGAAGCTTTCTTT	CASSAKRAGGREAFF
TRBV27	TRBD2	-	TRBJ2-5	TGTGCCAGCAGTCCCCTCAGCGGGAGATCGGAGACCCAGTACTTC	CASSPLSGRSETQYF
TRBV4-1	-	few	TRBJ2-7	TGCGCCAGCAGCCAAGAGGAGAGGCCATCCTACGAGCAGTACTTC	CASSQEERPSYEQYF
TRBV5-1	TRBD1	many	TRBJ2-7	TGCGCCAGCAGCTTCTGGCAGGGGGCAAACGAGCAGTACTTC	CASSFWQGANEQYF
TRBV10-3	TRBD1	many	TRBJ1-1	TGTGCCATCACCGGACAGGAGATGAACACTGAAGCTTTCTTT	CAITGQEMNTEAFF
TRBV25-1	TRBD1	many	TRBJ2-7	TGTGCCAGCAGTGGGGGACAGGGATCCCACGAGCAGTACTTC	CASSGGQGSHEQYF
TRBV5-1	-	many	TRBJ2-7	TGCGCCAGCAGCTACCATCCAGGGGGGACCTACGAGCAGTACTTC	CASSYHPGGTYEQYF
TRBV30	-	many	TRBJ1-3	TGTGCCTGGTCAGAGTCTGGAAACACCATATATTTT	CAWSESGNTIYF
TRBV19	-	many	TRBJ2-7	TGTGCCAGTAGTATAGGCCAGGGCGAGCAGTACTTC	CASSIGQGEQYF
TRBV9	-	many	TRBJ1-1	TGTGCCAGCAGCCCCATCGGGGGGCGCGGGGGAACTGAAGCTTTCTTT	CASSPIGGRGGTEAFF
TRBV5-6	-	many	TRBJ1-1	TGTGCCAGCAGCTTGGTATTGAACACTGAAGCTTTCTTT	CASSLVLNTEAFF
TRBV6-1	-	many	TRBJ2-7	TGTGCCAGCAGGGGTAGCGCCGCCTACGAGCAGTACTTC	CASRGSAAYEQYF
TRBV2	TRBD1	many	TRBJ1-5	TGTGCCAGCGAGCTGGACAGGGGGTCTCTTCAGCCCCAGCATTTT	CASELDRGSLQPQHF
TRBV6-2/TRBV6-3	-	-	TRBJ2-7	TGTGCCAGCACCACGGCGGGGGCATGGTACGAGCAGTACTTC	CASTTAGAWYEQYF
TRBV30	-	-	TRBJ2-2	TGTGCCTGGAGTTCCCTTATCGGGACCGGGGAGCTGTTTTTT	CAWSSLIGTGELFF
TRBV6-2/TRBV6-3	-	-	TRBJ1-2	TGTGCCAGCAGCCTACCGGTCCGTGGTGTCTACACCTTC	CASSLPVRGVYTF
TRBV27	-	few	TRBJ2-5	TGTGCCAGCAGTCAACACGGGACCACCCGGGGAGAGACCCAGTACTTC	CASSQHGTTRGETQYF
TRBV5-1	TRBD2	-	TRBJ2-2	TGCGCCAGCAGAGAGCGGGAGGCCAAGAACACCGGGGAGCTGTTTTTT	CASREREAKNTGELFF
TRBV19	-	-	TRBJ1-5	TGTGCCAGTAGTATAGACGGTCAGCCCCAGCATTTT	CASSIDGQPQHF
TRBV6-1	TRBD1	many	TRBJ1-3	TGTGCCAGCAGGACGACAGGGGAACAGATACACACCATATATTTT	CASRTTGEQIHTIYF
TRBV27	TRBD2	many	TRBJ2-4	TGTGCCAGCAGTATCAGGTGGGGCGGAGGACTAGCGGGACTAGCCAAAAACATTCAGTACTTC	CASSIRWGGGLAGLAKNIQYF
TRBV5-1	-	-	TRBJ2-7	TGCGCCAGCAGCTTTCGCCGGGACGGACCCTACGAGCAGTACTTC	CASSFRRDGPYEQYF